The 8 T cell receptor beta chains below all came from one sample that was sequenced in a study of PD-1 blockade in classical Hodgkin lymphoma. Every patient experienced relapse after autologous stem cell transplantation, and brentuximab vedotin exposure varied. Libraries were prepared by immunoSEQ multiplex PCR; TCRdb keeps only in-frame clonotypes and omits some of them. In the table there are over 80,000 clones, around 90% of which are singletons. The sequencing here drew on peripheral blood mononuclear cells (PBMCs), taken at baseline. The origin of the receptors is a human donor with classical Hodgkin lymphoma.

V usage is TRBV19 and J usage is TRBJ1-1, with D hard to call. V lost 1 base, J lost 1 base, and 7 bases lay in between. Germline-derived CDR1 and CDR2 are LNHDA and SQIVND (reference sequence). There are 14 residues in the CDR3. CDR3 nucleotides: TGTGCCAGTAGTATAGGCCGCTGGAACACTGAAGCTTTCTTT. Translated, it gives CASSIGRWNTEAFF. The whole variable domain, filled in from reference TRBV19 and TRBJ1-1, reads DGGITQSPKYLFRKEGQNVTLSCEQNLNHDAMYWYRQDPGQGLRLIYYSQIVNDFQKGDIAEGYSVSREKKESFPLTVTSAQKNPTAFYLCASSIGRWNTEAFFGQGTRLTVV.

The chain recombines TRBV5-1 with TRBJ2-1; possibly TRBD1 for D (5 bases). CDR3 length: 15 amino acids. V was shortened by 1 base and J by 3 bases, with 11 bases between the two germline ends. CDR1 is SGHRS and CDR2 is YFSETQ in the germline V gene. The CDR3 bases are TGCGCCAGCAGCTTGAGATGGGGCGACTACAATGAGCAGTTCTTC. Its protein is CASSLRWGDYNEQFF.

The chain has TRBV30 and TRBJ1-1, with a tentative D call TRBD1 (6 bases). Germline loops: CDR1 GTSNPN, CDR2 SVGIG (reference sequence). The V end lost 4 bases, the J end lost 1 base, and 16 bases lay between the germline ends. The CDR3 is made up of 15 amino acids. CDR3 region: CAWMFAGVGNTEAFF. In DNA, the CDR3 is TGTGCCTGGATGTTCGCAGGGGTAGGGAACACTGAAGCTTTCTTT. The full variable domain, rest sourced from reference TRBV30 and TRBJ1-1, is SQTIHQWPATLVQPVGSPLSLECTVEGTSNPNLYWYRQAAGRGLQLLFYSVGIGQISSEVPQNLSASRPQDRQFILSSKKLLLSDSGFYLCAWMFAGVGNTEAFFGQGTRLTVV.

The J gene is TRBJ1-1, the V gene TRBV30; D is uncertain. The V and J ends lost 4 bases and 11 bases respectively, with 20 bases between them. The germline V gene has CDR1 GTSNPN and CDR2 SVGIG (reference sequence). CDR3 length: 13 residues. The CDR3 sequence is CAWTERAVQVAFF. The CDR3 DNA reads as TGTGCCTGGACGGAGCGGGCAGTTCAAGTGGCTTTCTTT.

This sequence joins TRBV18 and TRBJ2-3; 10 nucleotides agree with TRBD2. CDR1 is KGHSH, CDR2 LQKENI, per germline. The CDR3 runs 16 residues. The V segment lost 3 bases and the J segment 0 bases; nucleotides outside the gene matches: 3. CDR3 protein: CASSPGLAVSTDTQYF. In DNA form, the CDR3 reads TGTGCCAGCTCACCCGGACTAGCGGTGAGCACAGATACGCAGTATTTT.

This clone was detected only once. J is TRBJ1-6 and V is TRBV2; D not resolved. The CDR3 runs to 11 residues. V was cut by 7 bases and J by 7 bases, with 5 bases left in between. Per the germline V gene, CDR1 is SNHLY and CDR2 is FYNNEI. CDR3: CASMINSPLHF. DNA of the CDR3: TGTGCCAGCATGATCAATTCACCCCTCCACTTT.

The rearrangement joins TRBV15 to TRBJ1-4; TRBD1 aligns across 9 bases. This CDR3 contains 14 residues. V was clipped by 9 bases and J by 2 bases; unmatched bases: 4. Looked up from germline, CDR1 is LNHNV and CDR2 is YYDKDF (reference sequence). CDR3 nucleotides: TGTGCCACTGGACAGGGGTCGACTAATGAAAAACTGTTTTTT. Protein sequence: CATGQGSTNEKLFF.

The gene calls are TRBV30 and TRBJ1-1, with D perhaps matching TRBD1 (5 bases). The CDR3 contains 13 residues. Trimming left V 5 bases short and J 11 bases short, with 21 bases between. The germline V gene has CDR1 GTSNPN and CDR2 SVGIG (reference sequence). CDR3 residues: CAWARLGPMGAFF. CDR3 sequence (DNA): TGTGCCTGGGCGAGGCTGGGGCCCATGGGGGCTTTCTTT. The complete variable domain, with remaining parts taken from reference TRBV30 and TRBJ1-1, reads SQTIHQWPATLVQPVGSPLSLECTVEGTSNPNLYWYRQAAGRGLQLLFYSVGIGQISSEVPQNLSASRPQDRQFILSSKKLLLSDSGFYLCAWARLGPMGAFFGQGTRLTVV.